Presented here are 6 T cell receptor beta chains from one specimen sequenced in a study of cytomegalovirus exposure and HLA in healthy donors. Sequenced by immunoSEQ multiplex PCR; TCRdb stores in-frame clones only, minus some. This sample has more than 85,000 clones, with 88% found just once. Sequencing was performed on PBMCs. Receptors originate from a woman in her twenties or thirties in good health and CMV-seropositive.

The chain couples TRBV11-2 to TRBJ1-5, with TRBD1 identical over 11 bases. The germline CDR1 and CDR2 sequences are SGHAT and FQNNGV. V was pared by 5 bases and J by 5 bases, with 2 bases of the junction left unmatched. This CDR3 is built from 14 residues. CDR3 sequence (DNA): TGTGCCAGCAGCATGGACAGGGGGCATCAGCCCCAGCATTTT. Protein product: CASSMDRGHQPQHF.

CDR3 bases: TGTGCCAGCATCAACTCGGGGGAGCAGTACTTC. Residues: CASINSGEQYF. The V gene is TRBV11-2, the J gene TRBJ2-7, with a possible D match to TRBD2 (5 bases). The germline gives CDR1 SGHAT, CDR2 FQNNGV. The CDR3 covers 11 residues. V lost 7 bases and J 7 bases, leaving 11 bases between the germline ends.

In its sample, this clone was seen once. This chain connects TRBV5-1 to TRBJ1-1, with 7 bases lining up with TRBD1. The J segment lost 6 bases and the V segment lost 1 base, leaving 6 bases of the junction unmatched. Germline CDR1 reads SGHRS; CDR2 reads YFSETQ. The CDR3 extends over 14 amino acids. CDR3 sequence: CASSLRQGHPEAFF. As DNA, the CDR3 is TGCGCCAGCAGCTTGAGACAGGGACACCCTGAAGCTTTCTTT.

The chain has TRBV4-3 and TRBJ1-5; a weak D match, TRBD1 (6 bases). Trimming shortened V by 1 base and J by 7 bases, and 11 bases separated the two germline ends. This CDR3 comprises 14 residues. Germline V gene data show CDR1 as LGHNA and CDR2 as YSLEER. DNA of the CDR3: TGCGCCAGCAGCCAAGCTACAGGGTTCCAGCCCCAGCATTTT. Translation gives CASSQATGFQPQHF.

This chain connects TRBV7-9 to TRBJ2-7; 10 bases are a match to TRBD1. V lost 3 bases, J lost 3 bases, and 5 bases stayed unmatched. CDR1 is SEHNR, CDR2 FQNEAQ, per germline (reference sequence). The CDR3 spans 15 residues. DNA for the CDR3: TGTGCCAGCAGCTTGGCGGACAGGGGGGACTACGAGCAGTACTTC. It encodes CASSLADRGDYEQYF.

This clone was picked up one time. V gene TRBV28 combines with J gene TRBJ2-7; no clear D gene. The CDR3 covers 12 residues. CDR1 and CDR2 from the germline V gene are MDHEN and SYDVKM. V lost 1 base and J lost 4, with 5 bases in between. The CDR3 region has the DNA TGTGCCAGCAGTTTATATCGGTACGAGCAGTACTTC. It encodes CASSLYRYEQYF.